This T cell receptor (beta chain) was retrieved from a study of Graves' ophthalmopathy and Graves' hyperthyroidism. Study at large: Peripheral blood was gathered at the point of initial diagnosis, before any treatment started. Overall study findings and caveats: Ophthalmopathy progression predictions by the model showed about 75% specificity and approximately 70% sensitivity. A majority of expanded thyroid clonotypes exceeding 0.001 frequency were likewise present in blood.

The study amplified TCR beta CDR3 regions using RNA transcripts. Second-round multiplex PCR came after a first-round RT-PCR that employed HTBI primers. TCRdb re-analysed the multiplex PCR reads in MiXCR, keeping a single row per CDR3 protein. The repertoire holds some 400,000 distinct CDR3 sequences, with around 19% as singletons. The CDR3 spans 17 residues. V gave up 5 bases and J gave up 6 bases; unmatched junction bases: 16. Germline V gives CDR1 MGHRA, CDR2 YSYEKL. Ten or more counts support this clonotype. Antigen unknown. The TCR was taken from a woman younger than 35 with Graves' ophthalmopathy. Specimen: peripheral blood. The chain links TRBV4-1 to TRBJ2-5, with 9 positions matching TRBD2. The DNA for the CDR3 is TGCGCCAGCAGCTACTTGGGGCTAGCGGGACCCGAAAAGACCCAGTACTTC. It codes for CASSYLGLAGPEKTQYF.